These 19 T cell receptor beta chains were all obtained from the same sample, sequenced in a study of cytomegalovirus exposure and HLA in healthy donors (dated by TCRdb to 2015 to 2018). Libraries were made using the immunoSEQ multiplex PCR assay. TCRdb mirrors the immuneACCESS table, restricted to in-frame sequences. Some clones are absent from its copies; in checked studies, under half trace to an unresolved V gene, and the reason for the others is unknown. This sample is represented by about 150,000 clones; approximately 86% of them were singletons. Of the sample, about a fifth is held by the ten largest clones. The source material was PBMCs. Receptors were obtained from a man in his late teens or twenties in good health and CMV-seropositive.

The genes are TRBV28 and TRBJ1-2; 9 nucleotides match TRBD1. This CDR3 region has 15 residues. V lost 3 bases and J lost 7; bases outside the gene matches: 9. CDR1 and CDR2 from the germline V gene are MDHEN and SYDVKM. The CDR3 DNA reads as TGTGCCAGCAGTTTGGGGGGACAGGGCTTTGGTGGCTACACCTTC. It translates to CASSLGGQGFGGYTF.

The chain recombines TRBV5-6 with TRBJ1-2; 8 positions match TRBD1. Germline loops: CDR1 SGHDT, CDR2 YYEEEE. CDR3 length equals 15 residues. Germline trimming cut 1 base from V and 6 bases from J; bases unmatched to any gene: 8. CDR3 coding DNA: TGTGCCAGCAGCTTGAGGAGACAGGGGTTTCATGGCTACACCTTC. This encodes CASSLRRQGFHGYTF.

The chain has TRBV25-1 and TRBJ2-3; D is unclear. V was trimmed by 3 bases and J by 6 bases, leaving 10 bases between them. This CDR3 comprises 13 residues. The germline V gene has CDR1 MGHDK and CDR2 SYGVNS. CDR3 nucleotides: TGTGCCAGCAGTGACCTATCCGCGGATACGCAGTATTTT. This sequence encodes CASSDLSADTQYF.

This chain uses TRBV5-1 with TRBJ2-7, with TRBD1 as a possible D gene (6 bases). CDR1 and CDR2 (germline): SGHRS, YFSETQ. The CDR3 is 15 residues long. Trimming pared 5 bases from V and 5 bases from J, leaving 20 bases between. DNA for the CDR3: TGCGCCAGCAGATCACAGGGACAACCCCCCCACGAGCAGTACTTC. This sequence encodes CASRSQGQPPHEQYF. The whole variable domain, filled in from reference TRBV5-1 and TRBJ2-7, reads KAGVTQTPRYLIKTRGQQVTLSCSPISGHRSVSWYQQTPGQGLQFLFEYFSETQRNKGNFPGRFSGRQFSNSRSEMNVSTLELGDSALYLCASRSQGQPPHEQYFGPGTRLTVT.

This chain joins TRBV5-5 and TRBJ2-7, with TRBD2 matching 13 bases. The trim removed 2 bases at V and 6 bases at J, leaving 5 bases unmatched. The CDR3 is made up of 15 amino acids. In germline, CDR1 is SGHKS, CDR2 YYEKEE (reference sequence). The CDR3 sequence: CASSLVLAGGSEQYF. In nucleotides, the CDR3 is TGTGCCAGCAGCTTAGTACTAGCGGGAGGGAGCGAGCAGTACTTC.

The V gene is TRBV30, the J gene TRBJ1-1; 7 bases align to TRBD1. CDR3 length: 14 residues. Looked up from germline, CDR1 is GTSNPN and CDR2 is SVGIG (reference sequence). With V trimmed by 4 bases and J by 0 bases, 5 bases remained unmatched. CDR3 sequence: CAWTADRVNTEAFF. The CDR3 nucleotides are TGTGCCTGGACCGCTGACAGGGTGAACACTGAAGCTTTCTTT.

V gene TRBV15 combines with J gene TRBJ2-1; D is perhaps TRBD2 (6 bases). The length of the CDR3 is 15 residues. The V end was cut by 0 bases, the J end by 0 bases, with 6 bases between. Germline V CDR1 and CDR2: LNHNV, YYDKDF (reference sequence). The CDR3 DNA follows: TGTGCCACCAGCAGAGAGCGGGACTCCTACAATGAGCAGTTCTTC. It translates to CATSRERDSYNEQFF.

CDR3 amino acids: CAIRAGGKGETQYF. CDR3 nucleotide sequence: TGTGCCATCAGGGCCGGAGGGAAGGGAGAGACCCAGTACTTC. The rearrangement joins TRBV10-3 to TRBJ2-5, with D maybe TRBD2 (6 bases). Between the trimmed V and J ends, which lost 6 bases and 4 bases, there was a span of 15 bases. CDR3 length: 14 amino acids. Germline V gene sequence: CDR1 ENHRY, CDR2 SYGVKD.

This clone was recorded a few times. The chain recombines TRBV15 with TRBJ2-7; 7 nucleotides line up with TRBD2. The CDR3 consists of 13 residues. J was trimmed by 6 bases and V by 7 bases; bases with no gene match: 9. From germline, CDR1 is LNHNV and CDR2 YYDKDF (reference sequence). CDR3 coding DNA: TGTGCCACCAAAAGCGGGGAGGGTACCGAGCAGTACTTC. Its translation: CATKSGEGTEQYF.

The chain has TRBV13 and TRBJ1-1; 10 bases fit TRBD1. Germline V gives CDR1 PRHDT, CDR2 FYEKMQ (reference sequence). The CDR3 runs to 17 residues. V lost 5 bases and J lost 0; bases outside the gene matches: 9. The CDR3 nucleotides are TGTGCCAGCAGCCCAACGGGGACAGGGGCTCTGAACACTGAAGCTTTCTTT. Its protein is CASSPTGTGALNTEAFF.

The gene calls are TRBV27 and TRBJ2-5; 9 bases match TRBD1. With 5 bases clipped from V and 4 bases from J, the junction kept 11 bases outside the gene matches. Germline lookup yields CDR1 MNHEY and CDR2 SMNVEV (reference sequence). There are 16 residues in the CDR3. The CDR3 sequence is CASSPDRGFYLETQYF. DNA for the CDR3: TGTGCCAGCAGTCCGGACAGGGGCTTTTATCTAGAGACCCAGTACTTC.

This clone was observed many times. The V gene is TRBV7-3, the J gene TRBJ1-1; 7 bases are a match to TRBD1. There are 15 residues in the CDR3. Germline loops: CDR1 SGHTA, CDR2 FQGTGA. Trimming took 4 bases from V and 5 from J; bases not matched to a gene: 10. CDR3 protein: CASSSTSGQLTEAFF. CDR3 in DNA: TGTGCCAGCAGCTCCACTTCGGGACAGCTAACTGAAGCTTTCTTT.

J is TRBJ1-3 and V is TRBV30; no clear D. Germline CDR1 and CDR2: GTSNPN and SVGIG (reference sequence). This CDR3 spans 15 amino acids. The germline V and J ends were trimmed by 0 bases and 0 bases, with 9 bases remaining between them. DNA for the CDR3: TGTGCCTGGAGTGTAGACACGTTCTCTGGAAACACCATATATTTT. Its translation is CAWSVDTFSGNTIYF.

This clone has a single count. The chain recombines TRBV21-1 with TRBJ2-7; the table gives TRBD2 as D, unverified against the DNA. TRBV21-1 is assigned pseudogene status. This CDR3 comprises 15 residues. The CDR3 loop reads CASKGLADYSYEQYF. DNA for the CDR3: TGTGCCAGCAAAGGACTAGCGGACTATTCGTACGAGCAGTACTTC.

The chain is built from TRBV29-1 and TRBJ2-2; 12 bases are shared with TRBD2. In germline, CDR1 is SQVTM, CDR2 ANQGSEA. The CDR3 consists of 16 residues. The junction had 6 bases not matched to a gene; V was cut back by 4 bases and J by 3 bases. The CDR3 loop reads CSVVGLAGGYTGELFF. CDR3 DNA: TGCAGCGTTGTTGGCCTAGCGGGAGGGTACACCGGGGAGCTGTTTTTT.

The chain has TRBV7-9 and TRBJ1-1; D unclear. Trimming took 5 bases from V and 1 from J, leaving 8 bases between them. Per the germline V gene, CDR1 is SEHNR and CDR2 is FQNEAQ (reference sequence). The CDR3 has 13 amino acids. The CDR3 nucleotides are TGTGCCAGCAGCCCCTCAGAGAACACTGAAGCTTTCTTT. Encoded protein: CASSPSENTEAFF.

This chain uses TRBV11-2 with TRBJ2-3; 11 bases are a match to TRBD2. The germline gives CDR1 SGHAT, CDR2 FQNNGV. The CDR3 sequence is 16 residues long. V lost 3 bases to trimming and J lost 4 bases; unmatched junction nucleotides: 6. The CDR3 sequence is CASSLLSGRAADTQYF. The CDR3 nucleotides read TGTGCCAGCAGCTTGCTTAGCGGGAGGGCCGCAGATACGCAGTATTTT.

The rearrangement joins TRBV10-1 to TRBJ1-2; D unclear. V was trimmed by 4 bases and J by 4 bases, leaving 13 bases between them. Germline V gene sequence: CDR1 WNHNN, CDR2 SYGVQD (reference sequence). CDR3 length equals 14 residues. The CDR3 sequence: CASSGPGSLYGYTF. CDR3 DNA sequence: TGCGCCAGCAGTGGACCAGGTTCCCTCTATGGCTACACCTTC.

This chain uses TRBV7-2 with TRBJ2-3, with D perhaps TRBD2 (6 bases). The V end was cut by 1 base, the J end by 6 bases, with 14 bases between. CDR3 length equals 15 residues. CDR1 is SGHTA, CDR2 FQGNSA, per germline. The CDR3 bases are TGTGCCAGCAGCTTAGTCCGGGGGACGGGGGATACGCAGTATTTT. Translated, it gives CASSLVRGTGDTQYF.